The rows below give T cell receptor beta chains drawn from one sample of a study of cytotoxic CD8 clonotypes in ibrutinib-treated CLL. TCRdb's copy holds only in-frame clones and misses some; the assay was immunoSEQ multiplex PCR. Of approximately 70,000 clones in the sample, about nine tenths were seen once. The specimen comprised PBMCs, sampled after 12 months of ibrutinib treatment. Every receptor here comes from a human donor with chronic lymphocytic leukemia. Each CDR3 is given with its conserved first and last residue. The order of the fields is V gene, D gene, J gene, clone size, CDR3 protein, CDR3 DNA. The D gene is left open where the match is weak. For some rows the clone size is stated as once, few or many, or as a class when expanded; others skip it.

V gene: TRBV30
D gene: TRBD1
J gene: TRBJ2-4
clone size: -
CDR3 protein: CAWSVERWTGSPKNIQYF
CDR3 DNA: TGTGCCTGGAGTGTAGAGCGTTGGACAGGGTCCCCCAAAAACATTCAGTACTTC

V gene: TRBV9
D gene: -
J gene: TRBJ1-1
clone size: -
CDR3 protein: CASSVAKGKGSSNTEAFF
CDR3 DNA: TGTGCCAGCAGCGTAGCGAAAGGAAAAGGGTCCTCGAACACTGAAGCTTTCTTT

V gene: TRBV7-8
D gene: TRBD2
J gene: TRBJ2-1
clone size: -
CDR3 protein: CASSPGTSGRNGNEQFF
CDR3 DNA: TGTGCCAGCAGCCCAGGGACTAGCGGGAGGAACGGGAATGAGCAGTTCTTC

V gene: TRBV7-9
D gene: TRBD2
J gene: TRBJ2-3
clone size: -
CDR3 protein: CASSLADGLAGGQTDTQYF
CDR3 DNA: TGTGCCAGCAGCTTAGCGGATGGACTAGCGGGAGGCCAGACAGATACGCAGTATTTT

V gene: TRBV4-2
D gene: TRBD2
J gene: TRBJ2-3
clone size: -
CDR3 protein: CASSQEGTSGTDTQYF
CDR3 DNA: TGTGCCAGCAGCCAAGAAGGGACTAGCGGTACAGATACGCAGTATTTT

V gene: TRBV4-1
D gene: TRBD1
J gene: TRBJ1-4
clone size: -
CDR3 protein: CASSRPDRNEKLFF
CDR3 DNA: TGCGCCAGCAGCCGACCGGACAGGAACGAAAAACTGTTTTTT

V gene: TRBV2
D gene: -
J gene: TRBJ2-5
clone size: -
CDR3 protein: CASSPGLAQETQYF
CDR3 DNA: TGTGCCAGCAGCCCCGGACTGGCACAAGAGACCCAGTACTTC

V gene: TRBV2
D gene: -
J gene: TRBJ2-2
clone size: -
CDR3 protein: CASSNIRWELFF
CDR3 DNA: TGTGCCAGCAGTAATATTAGGTGGGAGCTGTTTTTT

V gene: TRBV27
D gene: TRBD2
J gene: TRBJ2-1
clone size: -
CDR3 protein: CASRGIAGVSYNEQFF
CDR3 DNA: TGTGCCAGCAGGGGAATAGCGGGAGTATCCTACAATGAGCAGTTCTTC

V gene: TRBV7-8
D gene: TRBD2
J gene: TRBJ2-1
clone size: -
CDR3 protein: CASSFSGRALNEQFF
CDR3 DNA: TGTGCCAGCAGCTTTAGCGGGAGGGCCCTCAATGAGCAGTTCTTC

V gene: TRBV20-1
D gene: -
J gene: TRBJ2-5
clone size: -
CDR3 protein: CSASGETQYF
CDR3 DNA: TGCAGTGCTAGCGGAGAGACCCAGTACTTC

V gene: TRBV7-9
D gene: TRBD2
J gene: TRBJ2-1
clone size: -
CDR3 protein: CASSLVQASGNEQFF
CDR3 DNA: TGTGCCAGCAGCTTAGTGCAAGCTAGCGGTAATGAGCAGTTCTTC

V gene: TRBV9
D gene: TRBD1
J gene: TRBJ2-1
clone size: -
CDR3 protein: CASSSGTGGFNEQFF
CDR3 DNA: TGTGCCAGCAGCTCCGGGACAGGGGGTTTCAATGAGCAGTTCTTC

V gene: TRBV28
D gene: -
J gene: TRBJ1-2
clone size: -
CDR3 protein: CASEREDYGYTF
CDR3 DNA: TGTGCCAGCGAAAGGGAGGACTATGGCTACACCTTC

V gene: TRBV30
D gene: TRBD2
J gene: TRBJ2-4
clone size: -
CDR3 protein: CAWPLGAVEGSRLAGQAKNIQYF
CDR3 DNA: TGTGCCTGGCCTCTTGGAGCGGTTGAGGGGTCCCGTCTAGCGGGCCAAGCCAAAAACATTCAGTACTTC

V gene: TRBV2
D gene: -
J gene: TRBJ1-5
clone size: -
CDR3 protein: CASGAVISRPSDTHSNQPQHF
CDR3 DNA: TGTGCCAGCGGAGCGGTGATTTCTCGCCCTTCGGACACCCATAGCAATCAGCCCCAGCATTTT

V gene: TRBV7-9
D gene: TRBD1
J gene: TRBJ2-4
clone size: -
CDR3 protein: CASSPSTGENIQYF
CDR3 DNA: TGTGCCAGCAGCCCATCGACAGGGGAAAACATTCAGTACTTC

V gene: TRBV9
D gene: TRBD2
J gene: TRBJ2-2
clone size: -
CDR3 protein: CASSLGTSGRSGELFF
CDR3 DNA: TGTGCCAGCAGCTTGGGGACTAGCGGGAGATCCGGGGAGCTGTTTTTT

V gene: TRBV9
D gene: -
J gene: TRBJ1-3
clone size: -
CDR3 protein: CASSVAGVGNTIYF
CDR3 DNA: TGTGCCAGCAGCGTAGCAGGGGTTGGAAACACCATATATTTT

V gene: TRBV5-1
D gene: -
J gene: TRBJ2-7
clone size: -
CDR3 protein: CASSLAQPGYYEQYF
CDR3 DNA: TGCGCCAGCAGCTTGGCCCAACCAGGGTACTACGAGCAGTACTTC

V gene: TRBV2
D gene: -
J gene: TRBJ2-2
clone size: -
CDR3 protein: CASSGYRETGELFF
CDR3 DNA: TGTGCCAGCAGTGGTTACAGGGAAACCGGGGAGCTGTTTTTT

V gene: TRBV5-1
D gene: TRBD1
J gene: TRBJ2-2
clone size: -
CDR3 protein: CASSLARTGTNTGELFF
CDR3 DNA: TGCGCCAGCAGCTTGGCCAGGACAGGGACGAACACCGGGGAGCTGTTTTTT

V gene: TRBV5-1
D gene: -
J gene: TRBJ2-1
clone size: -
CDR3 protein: CASSVNAGTSGFDEQFF
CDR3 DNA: TGCGCCAGCAGCGTAAATGCTGGGACAAGCGGGTTCGATGAGCAGTTCTTC

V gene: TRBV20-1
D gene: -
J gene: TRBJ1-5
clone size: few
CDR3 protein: CSAPYIGTQHF
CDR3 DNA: TGCAGTGCCCCTTATATAGGGACCCAGCATTTT

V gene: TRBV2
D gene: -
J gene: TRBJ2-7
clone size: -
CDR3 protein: CASSEGDSYEQYF
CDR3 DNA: TGTGCCAGCAGTGAGGGAGACAGCTACGAGCAGTACTTC

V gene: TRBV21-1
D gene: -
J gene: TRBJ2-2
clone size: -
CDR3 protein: CASSRARMPGELFF
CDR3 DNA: TGTGCCAGCAGCAGGGCTAGAATGCCCGGGGAGCTGTTTTTT

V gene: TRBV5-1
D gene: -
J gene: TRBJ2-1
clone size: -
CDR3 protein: CASSLGTQGSYNEQFF
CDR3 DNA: TGCGCCAGCAGCTTGGGGACGCAGGGTTCCTACAATGAGCAGTTCTTC

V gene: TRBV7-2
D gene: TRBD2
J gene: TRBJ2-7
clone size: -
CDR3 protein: CASTAGGLREQYF
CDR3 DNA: TGTGCCAGCACTGCGGGAGGGCTGAGGGAGCAGTACTTC

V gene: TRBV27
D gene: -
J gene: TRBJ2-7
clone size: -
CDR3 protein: CASSPVAGFSYEQYF
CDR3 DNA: TGTGCCAGCAGCCCCGTCGCAGGGTTCTCCTACGAGCAGTACTTC

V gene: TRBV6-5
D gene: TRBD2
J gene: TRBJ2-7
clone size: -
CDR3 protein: CASSYTLGLEQYF
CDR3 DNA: TGTGCCAGCAGTTATACACTGGGACTAGAGCAGTACTTC

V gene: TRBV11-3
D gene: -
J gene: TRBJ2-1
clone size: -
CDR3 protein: CASSFARYNEQFF
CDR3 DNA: TGTGCCAGCAGCTTTGCCCGGTACAATGAGCAGTTCTTC

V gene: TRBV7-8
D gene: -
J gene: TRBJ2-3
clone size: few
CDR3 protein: CASSQRTALDTQYF
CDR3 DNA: TGTGCCAGCAGCCAACGGACTGCTCTAGATACGCAGTATTTT

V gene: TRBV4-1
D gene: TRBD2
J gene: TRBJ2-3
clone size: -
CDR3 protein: CASSLTSGADTQYF
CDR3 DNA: TGCGCCAGCAGCCTGACTAGCGGGGCAGATACGCAGTATTTT

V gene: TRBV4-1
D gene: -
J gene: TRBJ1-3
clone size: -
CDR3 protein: CASSRTDRIFSGNTIYF
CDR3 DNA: TGCGCCAGCAGCCGAACAGACAGGATCTTTTCTGGAAACACCATATATTTT

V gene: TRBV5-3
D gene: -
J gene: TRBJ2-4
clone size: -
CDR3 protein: CARSLTGTGAKNIQYF
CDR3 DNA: TGTGCCAGAAGCTTGACCGGGACTGGAGCCAAAAACATTCAGTACTTC

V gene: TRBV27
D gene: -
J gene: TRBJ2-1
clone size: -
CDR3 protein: CASSLFLPPSYNEQFF
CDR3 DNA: TGTGCCAGCAGTTTATTCTTGCCCCCCTCCTACAATGAGCAGTTCTTC

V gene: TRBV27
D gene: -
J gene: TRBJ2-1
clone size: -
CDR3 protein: CASSLGIEGGSYNEQFF
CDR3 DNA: TGTGCCAGCAGTTTGGGCATAGAGGGGGGCTCCTACAATGAGCAGTTCTTC

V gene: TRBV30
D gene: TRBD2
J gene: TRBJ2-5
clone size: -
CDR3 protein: CAFLAGRETQYF
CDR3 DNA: TGTGCCTTTCTAGCGGGAAGAGAGACCCAGTACTTC

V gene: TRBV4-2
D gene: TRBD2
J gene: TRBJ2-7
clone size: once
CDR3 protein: CASSQEVAGGISYEQYF
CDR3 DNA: TGTGCCAGCAGCCAAGAGGTAGCGGGAGGCATCTCCTACGAGCAGTACTTC

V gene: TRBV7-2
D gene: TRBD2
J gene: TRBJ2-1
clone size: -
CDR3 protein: CASSRTGTSVDEQFF
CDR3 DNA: TGTGCCAGCAGCCGTACCGGGACTAGCGTAGATGAGCAGTTCTTC

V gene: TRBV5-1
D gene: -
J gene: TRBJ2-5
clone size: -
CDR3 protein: CASRGPGQETQYF
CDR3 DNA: TGCGCCAGCAGGGGGCCAGGGCAAGAGACCCAGTACTTC

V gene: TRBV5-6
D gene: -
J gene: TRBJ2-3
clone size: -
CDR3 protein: CASSPGIGVRQVAQYF
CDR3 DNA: TGTGCCAGCAGCCCGGGCATTGGCGTGAGACAGGTGGCGCAGTATTTT

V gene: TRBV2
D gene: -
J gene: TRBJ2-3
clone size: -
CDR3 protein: CASRGSSESTDTQYF
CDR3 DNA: TGTGCCAGCAGGGGCTCGTCGGAGAGCACAGATACGCAGTATTTT

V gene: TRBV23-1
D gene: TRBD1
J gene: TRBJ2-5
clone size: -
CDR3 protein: CASSQGTDQETQYF
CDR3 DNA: TGCGCCAGCAGTCAAGGGACAGATCAAGAGACCCAGTACTTC

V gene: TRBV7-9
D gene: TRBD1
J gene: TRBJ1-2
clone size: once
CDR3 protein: CASSLGTGTYGYTF
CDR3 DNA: TGTGCCAGCAGCTTAGGGACAGGGACCTATGGCTACACCTTC

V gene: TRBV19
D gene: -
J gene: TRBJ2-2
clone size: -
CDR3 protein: CASSPGRNTGELFF
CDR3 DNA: TGTGCCAGTAGTCCGGGGCGGAACACCGGGGAGCTGTTTTTT

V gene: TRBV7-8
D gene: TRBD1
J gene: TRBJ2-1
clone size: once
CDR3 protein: CASSLWDREENEQFF
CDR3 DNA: TGTGCCAGCAGCTTATGGGACAGGGAAGAAAATGAGCAGTTCTTC

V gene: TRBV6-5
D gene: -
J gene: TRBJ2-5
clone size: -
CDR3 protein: CASRSRGRETQYF
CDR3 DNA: TGTGCCAGCAGATCCAGGGGACGGGAGACCCAGTACTTC

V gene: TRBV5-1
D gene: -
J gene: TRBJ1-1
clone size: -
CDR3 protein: CASCPSTQGNTEAFF
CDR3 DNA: TGCGCCAGCTGCCCGAGCACACAGGGTAACACTGAAGCTTTCTTT

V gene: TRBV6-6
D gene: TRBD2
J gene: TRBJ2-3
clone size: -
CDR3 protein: CASSPPPGGPLDTQYF
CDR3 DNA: TGTGCCAGCAGTCCCCCCCCGGGAGGGCCGTTGGATACGCAGTATTTT

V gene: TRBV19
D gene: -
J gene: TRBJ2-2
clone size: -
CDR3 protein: CASSRTSAGRANTGELFF
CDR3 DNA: TGTGCCAGTAGTAGGACATCGGCGGGACGGGCGAACACCGGGGAGCTGTTTTTT

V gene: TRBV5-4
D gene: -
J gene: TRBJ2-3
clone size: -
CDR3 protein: CASKGGMIRDTQYF
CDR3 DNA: TGTGCCAGCAAGGGCGGGATGATTCGAGATACGCAGTATTTT

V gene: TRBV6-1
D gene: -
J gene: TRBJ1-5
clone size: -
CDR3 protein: CASKYGDQPQHF
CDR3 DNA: TGTGCCAGCAAATATGGGGATCAGCCCCAGCATTTT

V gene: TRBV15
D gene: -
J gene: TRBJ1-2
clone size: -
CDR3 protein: CATSPRGRGLQGGYTF
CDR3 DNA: TGTGCCACCAGCCCCAGGGGAAGGGGCCTCCAGGGGGGCTACACCTTC

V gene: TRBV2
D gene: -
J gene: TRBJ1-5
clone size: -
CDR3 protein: CASGQGQAKGKVDSNQPQHF
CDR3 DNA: TGTGCCAGCGGCCAAGGGCAGGCTAAGGGAAAAGTCGATAGCAATCAGCCCCAGCATTTT

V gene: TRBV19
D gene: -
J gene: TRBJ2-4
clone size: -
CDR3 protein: CASSSTYRGNIQYF
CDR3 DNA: TGTGCCAGTAGTTCAACCTACCGGGGAAACATTCAGTACTTC

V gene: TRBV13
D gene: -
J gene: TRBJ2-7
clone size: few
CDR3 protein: CASSLNRVIYEQYF
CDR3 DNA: TGTGCCAGCAGCTTAAACAGGGTCATCTACGAGCAGTACTTC